This TCR beta chain was sequenced in a study of T cells in localized non-small cell lung cancer (dated by TCRdb to about 2020). About the investigation overall: The study analyzed T cell repertoires of around 250 early-stage NSCLC patients, comparing tumors and uninvolved tumor-adjacent lungs. The cohort was made up of roughly 250 treatment-naive NSCLC patients whose localized lung tumors had been resected. A mean age of roughly 64 years was recorded for the NSCLC patients, of whom approximately 130 were male and 95 to 110 were female. General conclusions and limits of the study: Multi-region tumor sequencing was not performed, so intratumor heterogeneity could not be excluded. Higher T cell density in blood was associated with longer overall survival, whereas higher clonality in adjacent lung was associated with shorter survival. Of the top 100 tumor clones, a median of 57 were detected in paired uninvolved adjacent lung; under 35 were also among that lung's top 100. Because of the exploratory design, TCR variables were selected using unadjusted p-values without false-discovery rate correction. Uninvolved tumor-adjacent lung showed the highest T cell clonality, higher than tumor, which suggests more focused antigenic responses in the uninvolved tumor-adjacent lung.

The immunoSEQ Assay was used to sequence TCR beta CDR3 regions from DNA. On the study's bioinformatics: To compute T cell density, TCR beta template counts were normalized to usable DNA, which was estimated by amplifying housekeeping genes. The preseqR package was used to estimate richness by extrapolating to 400,000 templates for PBMC samples and to 120,000 templates for tissue samples. Clonality was calculated as one minus Pielou's evenness. To identify tissue-enriched TCRs, differential abundance testing was run on productive amino-acid clonotypes with a minimum total count of 5 and an alpha of 0.1. The Jaccard Index and the Morisita Overlap Index were used to measure how much the repertoires overlapped between compartments. GLIPH grouped TCR beta CDR3s together with public tetramer-defined viral CDR3s, and a viral motif had to include at least three viral sequences and also show V-gene enrichment. The clones in this table, taken by TCRdb from immuneACCESS, are in-frame only. Not every clone is retained; where verified, under half of the shortfall comes from an unresolved V gene, and the cause of the rest is unknown. V, J and clone size are those of that table, while D and trimming were read from the DNA. The table for this sample lists about 52,000 clones; more than 80% of them were counted only once. 18% of the sample comes from the top ten.

Notes on this clone: Its cognate antigen has yet to be identified. Per-base qualities were not stored, and no clone one base away is much larger.

At diagnosis, tumor, uninvolved tumor-adjacent lung and peripheral blood were collected and then preserved as a mix of FFPE and fresh-frozen material. For TCR repertoire profiling, blood samples were analyzed as peripheral blood mononuclear cells. From the cysteine through the phenylalanine, the CDR3 covers 14 amino acids. The retained sequence is limited to the CDR3, 42 bases, with the frame set at the first base. The V end gives up 9 bases and the J end 9 bases, leaving 11 bases in the junction not matched to a gene. The germline V gene (reference sequence) provides CDR1 PRHDT and CDR2 FYEKMQ. The V and J genes are TRBV13 and TRBJ2-1; TRBD2 agrees with 10 junctional bases. The clonotype was recovered from an older male donor with stage III squamous cell lung carcinoma. The material was peripheral blood, obtained before any cancer treatment. The DNA sequence follows: TGTGCCAGTACCGAAGCGGGAGGGAACAGTGAGCAGTTCTTC. Protein translation: CASTEAGGNSEQFF.